These 17 T cell receptor beta chains were sequenced from one sample in a study of OX40 agonist ivuxolimab in advanced cancers. The assay was immunoSEQ multiplex PCR, and TCRdb's table has in-frame clones only and misses some. The sample lists about 68,000 clones; approximately 89% were seen once. The starting material was CD4+ or CD8+ T cells sorted from blood, obtained in a trial of the OX40 agonist ivuxolimab. These receptors came from an adult with an advanced solid tumor such as melanoma, head and neck, liver or kidney cancer.

The rearrangement uses TRBV30 and TRBJ2-7; possible D gene TRBD2, 5 bases. Trimming stripped 0 bases from V and 9 bases from J, with 9 bases between. The germline V gene has CDR1 GTSNPN and CDR2 SVGIG (reference sequence). This CDR3 region has 11 residues. The CDR3 reads CAWSVGSGQYF. In nucleotides, the CDR3 is TGTGCCTGGAGTGTGGGGAGCGGGCAGTACTTC.

The V call is TRBV4-1, the J call TRBJ1-2, with 7 nucleotides matching TRBD1. The V and J ends lost 1 base and 5 bases, in that order; junction bases with no gene match: 7. This CDR3 is 15 amino acids long. Germline CDR1 is MGHRA and CDR2 is YSYEKL. The CDR3, as DNA: TGCGCCAGCAGCCAAGTGGCAGGGGGACTGTATGGCTACACCTTC. This codes for CASSQVAGGLYGYTF.

The V gene is TRBV4-3, the J gene TRBJ2-7; TRBD2 agrees at 11 bases. The length of the CDR3 is 19 residues. V lost 3 bases to trimming and J lost 0 bases; unmatched junction nucleotides: 13. Germline values: CDR1 LGHNA, CDR2 YSLEER. The CDR3 region has the DNA TGCGCCAGCAGCCAGGGGTATACTAGCGGGGGCCTTAGCTCCTACGAGCAGTACTTC. Translation gives CASSQGYTSGGLSSYEQYF.

This rearrangement joins TRBV19 to TRBJ1-4; no reliable D call. The germline CDR1 and CDR2 sequences are LNHDA and SQIVND (reference sequence). Between the trimmed V and J ends, which lost 4 bases and 8 bases, there was a span of 20 bases. The CDR3 has 16 amino acids. The CDR3 coding sequence is TGTGCCAGTAGTAGAAGACGGTATGGTATGGAAGAAAAACTGTTTTTT. It encodes CASSRRRYGMEEKLFF.

The rearrangement uses TRBV7-9 and TRBJ2-3, with D perhaps being TRBD1 or TRBD2 (5 bases each). Germline V gene sequence: CDR1 SEHNR, CDR2 FQNEAQ (reference sequence). This CDR3 region has 15 residues. V lost 10 bases and J lost 0, with 17 bases in between. CDR3 nucleotides: TGTGCCACCGGAACCGGGGCCCGGAGCACAGATACGCAGTATTTT. Its translation: CATGTGARSTDTQYF.

V gene TRBV7-2 combines with J gene TRBJ2-2, with 9 nucleotides matching TRBD2. This CDR3 comprises 16 residues. V was pared by 5 bases and J by 0 bases, with 4 bases of the junction left unmatched. Germline CDR1 and CDR2: SGHTA and FQGNSA. CDR3: CASSPRLAANTGELFF. In DNA, the CDR3 is TGTGCCAGCAGCCCCCGACTAGCGGCGAACACCGGGGAGCTGTTTTTT.

The CDR3 reads CASSSSQPGDEQFF. DNA for the CDR3: TGTGCCAGCAGCTCCTCACAACCGGGAGATGAGCAGTTCTTC. J is TRBJ2-1 and V is TRBV7-9; D possibly corresponds to TRBD2 (6 bases). Germline V CDR1 and CDR2: SEHNR, FQNEAQ (reference sequence). CDR3 length: 14 residues. V gave up 4 bases and J gave up 8 bases, with 15 bases separating them. The full variable domain, completed using reference TRBV7-9 and TRBJ2-1, is DTGVSQNPRHKITKRGQNVTFRCDPISEHNRLYWYRQTLGQGPEFLTYFQNEAQLEKSRLLSDRFSAERPKGSFSTLEIQRTEQGDSAMYLCASSSSQPGDEQFFGPGTRLTVL.

J is TRBJ2-5 and V is TRBV20-1; TRBD2 matches 7 bases. CDR3 length: 10 residues. In germline, CDR1 is DFQATT, CDR2 SNEGSKA (reference sequence). The CDR3 protein is CIPGGETQYF. CDR3 coding DNA: TGCATCCCCGGGGGGGAGACCCAGTACTTC.

The genes are TRBV2 and TRBJ1-1; D ambiguous. Germline assignment: CDR1 SNHLY and CDR2 FYNNEI. This CDR3 is built from 13 residues. Trimming left V 3 bases short and J 4 bases short, with 9 bases between. The CDR3 loop reads CASSEWPGTEAFF. The DNA of the CDR3 is TGTGCCAGCAGTGAGTGGCCCGGCACTGAAGCTTTCTTT. Combining the CDR3 with reference TRBV2 and TRBJ1-1 gives the whole variable domain EPEVTQTPSHQVTQMGQEVILRCVPISNHLYFYWYRQILGQKVEFLVSFYNNEISEKSEIFDDQFSVERPDGSNFTLKIRSTKLEDSAMYFCASSEWPGTEAFFGQGTRLTVV.

The rearrangement uses TRBV18 and TRBJ2-5; no reliable D call. Per the germline V gene, CDR1 is KGHSH and CDR2 is LQKENI. The V and J ends lost 4 bases and 2 bases respectively, with 2 bases between them. There are 11 residues in the CDR3. In DNA form, the CDR3 reads TGTGCCAGCTCACAACAAGAGACCCAGTACTTC. This gives the protein CASSQQETQYF. The variable domain in full, with the rest retrieved from reference TRBV18 and TRBJ2-5, is NAGVMQNPRHLVRRRGQEARLRCSPMKGHSHVYWYRQLPEEGLKFMVYLQKENIIDESGMPKERFSAEFPKEGPSILRIQQVVRGDSAAYFCASSQQETQYFGPGTRLLVL.

This clone was found a few times. The chain links TRBV5-7 to TRBJ2-7, with TRBD2 matching 9 bases. TRBV5-7 is an ORF, and what it does is uncertain. With 4 bases clipped from V and 4 bases from J, the junction kept 12 bases outside the gene matches. There are 16 residues in the CDR3. CDR3 nucleotides: TGTGCCAGCAGCCCCCCCCTAGCGGGATCAGTTTACGAGCAGTACTTC. Protein product: CASSPPLAGSVYEQYF.

This chain connects TRBV28 to TRBJ1-6, with D uncertain. Trimming cost V 6 bases and J 0 bases, with 12 bases left between them. Germline assignment: CDR1 MDHEN and CDR2 SYDVKM. The CDR3 totals 16 residues. The CDR3 region is CASRSLGSSYNSPLHF. For the CDR3, the DNA is TGTGCCAGCAGATCGCTGGGGAGCTCCTATAATTCACCCCTCCACTTT.

Details on this clone: The sample has other DNA sequences that encode this CDR3 too. The chain employs TRBV7-8 and TRBJ1-1; D is uncertain. Looked up from germline, CDR1 is SGHVS and CDR2 is FQNEAQ. The CDR3 consists of 13 residues. The ends were cut back, 1 base at V and 1 base at J, with 4 bases in the middle. The CDR3 is CASSLGRNTEAFF. CDR3 DNA: TGTGCCAGCAGCTTAGGACGGAACACTGAAGCTTTCTTT. The complete variable domain, with remaining parts taken from reference TRBV7-8 and TRBJ1-1, reads GAGVSQSPRYKVAKRGQDVALRCDPISGHVSLFWYQQALGQGPEFLTYFQNEAQLDKSGLPSDRFFAERPEGSVSTLKIQRTQQEDSAVYLCASSLGRNTEAFFGQGTRLTVV.

This chain links TRBV5-1 with TRBJ1-4; a weak D match, TRBD1 (5 bases). This CDR3 is 16 amino acids long. Trimming left V 3 bases short and J 2 bases short, with 14 bases between. Looked up from germline, CDR1 is SGHRS and CDR2 is YFSETQ. CDR3 residues: CASSWGGRRTNEKLFF. In DNA, the CDR3 is TGCGCCAGCAGCTGGGGGGGTAGACGCACTAATGAAAAACTGTTTTTT.

The J gene is TRBJ2-2, the V gene TRBV11-2; TRBD1 agrees at 9 bases. CDR1 and CDR2 (germline): SGHAT, FQNNGV. This CDR3 has 15 amino acids. The junction had 6 bases not matched to a gene; V was cut back by 3 bases and J by 7 bases. CDR3 loop: CASSLGQGGFGELFF. DNA of the CDR3: TGTGCCAGCAGCTTGGGACAGGGCGGATTCGGGGAGCTGTTTTTT.

The J gene is TRBJ1-4, the V gene TRBV19; 8 bases are a match to TRBD1. From germline, CDR1 is LNHDA and CDR2 SQIVND (reference sequence). The CDR3 spans 15 residues. Trimming cost V 7 bases and J 5 bases; bases outside gene matches: 9. This chain's CDR3 is CASNPGQGRNEKLFF. Here the CDR3 DNA reads TGTGCCAGTAATCCCGGACAGGGCAGAAATGAAAAACTGTTTTTT.

This chain connects TRBV5-1 to TRBJ2-5; D might be TRBD1 (5 bases). CDR1 is SGHRS and CDR2 is YFSETQ in the germline V gene. The CDR3 is 15 residues long. The germline V and J ends were trimmed by 4 bases and 2 bases, with 15 bases remaining between them. The CDR3 protein is CASSTRQPRQETQYF. The CDR3 DNA follows: TGCGCCAGCAGCACCCGACAGCCCCGTCAAGAGACCCAGTACTTC.